This TCR beta chain was found in a study of identical twins. Findings and limits, study-wide: For out-of-frame alpha sequences shared by twins, low generation probability was in excess. Modelling underestimated the level of out-of-frame TCR alpha sharing observed in monozygotic twins.

For this clonotype: The antigen remains unidentified.

The CDR3 has 15 amino acids. Germline CDR1 SEHNR, CDR2 FQNEAQ (reference sequence). The germline V and J ends were trimmed by 6 bases and 0 bases, with 15 bases remaining between them. TCRdb redid the calling of the 5' RACE reads with MiXCR, one entry per CDR3 protein. The sample yields a few hundred thousand distinct CDR3 sequences, around an eighth seen once. These data were also filed under a second study, of yellow fever vaccine responses in identical twins.

This clonotype originated in a woman younger than 30 in good health. The material sequenced was CD4+ T cells sorted from blood. The chain uses TRBV7-9 and TRBJ2-7; D may be TRBD1 (5 bases). CDR3 nucleotides: TGTGCCAGCAGATCTGACAGCCCTAACTCCTACGAGCAGTACTTC. Translating gives CASRSDSPNSYEQYF.